This T cell receptor (beta chain) appears in the sequencing data of a study of T cell repertoires in cytomegalovirus infection. Study observations and caveats: Clonotypes of TCR beta that were HLA-C-restricted and CMV-specific dominated the ex vivo response.

This CDR3 is built from 12 residues. Trimming stripped 6 bases from V and 8 bases from J, with 13 bases between. CDR1 and CDR2 (germline): MNHEY, SVGAGI. This clonotype was detected many times. Its antigen is as yet unknown. TCRdb re-analysed the reads in MiXCR, keeping a single row per CDR3 protein. This table has about 470,000 distinct CDR3 sequences, roughly 43% appearing once. J is TRBJ1-2 and V is TRBV6-5; the D gene is possibly TRBD1 (6 bases). The sample here was cultured PBMCs, taken from culture after CMV antigen stimulation. The receptor's source is a human donor in good health (CMV status not recorded). Some clones in this sample may be carry-over from other donors' samples. The CDR3 region has the DNA TGTGCCAGCAGCCTCAGGGGCGGGGGCTACACCTTC. Translated: CASSLRGGGYTF.